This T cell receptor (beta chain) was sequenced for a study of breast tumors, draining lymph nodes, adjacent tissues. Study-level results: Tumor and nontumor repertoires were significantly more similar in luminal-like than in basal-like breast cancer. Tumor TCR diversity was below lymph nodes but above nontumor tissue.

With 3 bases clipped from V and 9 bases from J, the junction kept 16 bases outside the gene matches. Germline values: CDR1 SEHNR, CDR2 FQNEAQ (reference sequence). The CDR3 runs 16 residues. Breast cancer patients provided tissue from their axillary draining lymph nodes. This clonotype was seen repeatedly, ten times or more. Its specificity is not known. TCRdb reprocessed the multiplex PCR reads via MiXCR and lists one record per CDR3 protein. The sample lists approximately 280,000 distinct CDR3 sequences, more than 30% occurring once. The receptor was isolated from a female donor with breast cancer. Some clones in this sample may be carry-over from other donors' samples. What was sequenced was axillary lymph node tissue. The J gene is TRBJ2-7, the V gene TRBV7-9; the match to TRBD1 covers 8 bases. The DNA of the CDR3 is TGTGCCAGCAGCTTCGACCGGGACAGGCCTTTGGGAGTGCAGTACTTC. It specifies CASSFDRDRPLGVQYF.